The sequence of this T cell receptor (beta chain) was determined in a study of blood T cell repertoires in COVID-19. Study at large: Sites in the United States, Italy and Spain provided acute and convalescent COVID-19 samples. T cells, B-cell-depleted T cells, or PBMCs supplied cDNA or gDNA.

Authors' processing steps: Estimated nucleated cell counts came from reference gene primer amplification. TCRdb's copy holds only in-frame clones and misses some; the assay was immunoSEQ multiplex PCR. From that table come the V and J calls and clone size; the DNA was used to work out D and trimming. The sample carries around 250,000 clones, roughly 85% recorded once. CDR1 and CDR2 from the germline V gene are GTSNPN and SVGIG (reference sequence). CDR3 length equals 12 residues. This clonotype was obtained from a woman under 30 with acute or convalescent COVID-19. V and J are TRBV30 and TRBJ1-2; 9 positions agree with TRBD1. Sequenced sample: peripheral blood. The CDR3 sequence: CARDRADYGYTF. As DNA, the CDR3 is TGTGCTAGGGACAGGGCGGACTATGGCTACACCTTC. Complete variable domain (other parts from reference TRBV30 and TRBJ1-2): SQTIHQWPATLVQPVGSPLSLECTVEGTSNPNLYWYRQAAGRGLQLLFYSVGIGQISSEVPQNLSASRPQDRQFILSSKKLLLSDSGFYLCARDRADYGYTFGSGTRLTVV.